Sequencing of this TCR beta chain was carried out in a study of human T cells and chemical hapten exposure. About the research overall: Diphenylcyclopropenone doses were given weekly to the scalps of patients across the approximately 24-week study. Patients were mainly female, each with alopecia areata, totalis or universalis. The study, taken as a whole, reports: Controls formed significantly fewer large CDR3 similarity clusters than expanded TCRs did.

Study processing details: Counts of TCRs in each sample centred on a median of around 96,000 and extended from approximately 25,000 to 650,000. One entry per CDR3 protein, called by TCRdb with MiXCR from the RACE reads. TCRdb, not the original authors, processed these V and J calls. The sample lists hundreds of thousands of distinct CDR3 sequences; about 6% were seen once. Time point given: patch test 2, 6 weeks after DPC sensitization. Treatment reported: therapeutic diphenylcyclopropenone sensitization with weekly scalp DPC. The germline CDR1 and CDR2 sequences are DFQATT and SNEGSKA (reference sequence). The length of the CDR3 is 16 residues. Trimming left V 5 bases short and J 0 bases short, with 14 bases between. This clonotype was observed a few times. Its antigen is not identified.

This rearrangement joins TRBV20-1 to TRBJ2-6; unclear D gene. The clonotype comes from a woman aged 18-30 years with alopecia areata. Some clones in this sample may be carry-over from other donors' samples. Source: whole blood, taken in connection with sensitization to the hapten diphenylcyclopropenone (DPC). CDR3 coding DNA: TGCAGTGCTCCCCCTGTCAGTTCCTCTGGGGCCAACGTCCTGACTTTC. Its translation is CSAPPVSSSGANVLTF.